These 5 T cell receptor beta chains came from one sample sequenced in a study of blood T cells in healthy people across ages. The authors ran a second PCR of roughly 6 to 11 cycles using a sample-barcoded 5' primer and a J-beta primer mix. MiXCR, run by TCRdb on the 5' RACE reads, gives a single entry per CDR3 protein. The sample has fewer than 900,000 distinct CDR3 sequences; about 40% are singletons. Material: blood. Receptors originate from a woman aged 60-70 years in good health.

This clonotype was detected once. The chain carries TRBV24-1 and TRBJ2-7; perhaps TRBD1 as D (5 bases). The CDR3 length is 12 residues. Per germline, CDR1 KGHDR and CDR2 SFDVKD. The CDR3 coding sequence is TGTGCTACCCAGGACATAAACTACGAGCAGTACTTC. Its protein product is CATQDINYEQYF.

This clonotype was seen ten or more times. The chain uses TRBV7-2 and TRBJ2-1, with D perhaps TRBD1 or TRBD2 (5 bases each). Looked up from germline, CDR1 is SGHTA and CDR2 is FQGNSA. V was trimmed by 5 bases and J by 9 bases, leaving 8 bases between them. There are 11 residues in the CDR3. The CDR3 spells CASSRGGEQFF. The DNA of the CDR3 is TGTGCCAGCAGCCGTGGGGGTGAGCAGTTCTTC.

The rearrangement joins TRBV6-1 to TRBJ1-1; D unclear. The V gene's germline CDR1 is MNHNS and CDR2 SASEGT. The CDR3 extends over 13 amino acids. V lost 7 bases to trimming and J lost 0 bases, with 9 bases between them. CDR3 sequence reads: CASKKTVNTEAFF. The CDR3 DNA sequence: TGTGCCAGCAAGAAGACGGTGAACACTGAAGCTTTCTTT.

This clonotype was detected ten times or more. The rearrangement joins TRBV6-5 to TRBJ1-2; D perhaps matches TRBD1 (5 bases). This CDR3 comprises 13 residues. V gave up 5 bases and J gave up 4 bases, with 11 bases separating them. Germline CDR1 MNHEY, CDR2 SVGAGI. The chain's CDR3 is CASSQTGGYGYTF. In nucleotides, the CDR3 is TGTGCCAGCAGTCAGACTGGGGGCTATGGCTACACCTTC.

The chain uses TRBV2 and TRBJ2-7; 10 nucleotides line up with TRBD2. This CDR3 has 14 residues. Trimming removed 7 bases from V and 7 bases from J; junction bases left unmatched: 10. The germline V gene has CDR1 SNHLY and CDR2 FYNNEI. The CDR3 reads CASKASGSYNEQYF. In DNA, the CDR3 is TGTGCCAGCAAGGCTAGCGGGAGCTACAATGAGCAGTACTTC.